A single sample is the source of the 20 T cell receptor beta chains below, sequenced in a study of CD8 T cells in ankylosing spondylitis (dated by TCRdb to about 2017). Overall study outcomes, separate from this receptor: A TCR beta motif of eight highly homologous amino acid variants appeared characteristic of blood from ankylosing spondylitis patients.

These TCRs' antigens remain unknown. Receptor libraries were prepared by 5' RACE. The data were produced on an Illumina HiSeq 2500. TCRdb passed the public sequencing reads through fastp at Q25 and MiXCR, retaining productive beta sequences. CDR3 protein sequences are deduplicated, and each keeps its most common genes and DNA. The sample profile shows approximately 500,000 distinct CDR3 sequences; about 12% of them were found once. The biggest ten clones account for almost 7% of the sample. Material for sequencing was blood, either unsorted or a sorted T cell fraction (not recorded which). Every receptor here comes from a male donor with ankylosing spondylitis.

J is TRBJ2-1 and V is TRBV3-1; weak D call: TRBD2 (5 bases). Germline V lookup: CDR1 LGHDT, CDR2 YNNKEL (reference sequence). CDR3 size: 14 residues. V dropped 1 base and J dropped 5 bases, with 9 bases sitting between them. For the CDR3, the DNA is TGTGCCAGCAGCCAAGTGGGGAGTGACAATGAGCAGTTCTTC. Protein product: CASSQVGSDNEQFF.

This clonotype came up many times. The rearrangement joins TRBV29-1 to TRBJ1-1; D is perhaps TRBD1 (5 bases). V was cut by 4 bases and J by 6 bases, with 12 bases left in between. The CDR3 consists of 12 residues. The V gene's germline CDR1 is SQVTM and CDR2 ANQGSEA. The DNA of the CDR3 is TGCAGCGTTGTGGGAGGGGACCCTGAAGCTTTCTTT. Translating it yields CSVVGGDPEAFF.

This rearrangement joins TRBV7-9 to TRBJ2-5, with D possibly matching TRBD2 (6 bases). Germline V lookup: CDR1 SEHNR, CDR2 FQNEAQ (reference sequence). The length of the CDR3 is 15 residues. V was pared by 1 base and J by 2 bases, with 11 bases between. The CDR3 spells CASSLDLAEQETQYF. For the CDR3, the DNA is TGTGCCAGCAGCTTAGACTTAGCGGAGCAAGAGACCCAGTACTTC. The entire variable domain, with the rest obtained from reference TRBV7-9 and TRBJ2-5, is as follows: DTGVSQNPRHKITKRGQNVTFRCDPISEHNRLYWYRQTLGQGPEFLTYFQNEAQLEKSRLLSDRFSAERPKGSFSTLEIQRTEQGDSAMYLCASSLDLAEQETQYFGPGTRLLVL.

This clonotype was found a few times. The J gene is TRBJ2-3, the V gene TRBV10-3; 7 positions match TRBD2. Trimming removed 2 bases from V and 2 bases from J; junction bases left unmatched: 4. The V gene's germline CDR1 is ENHRY and CDR2 SYGVKD. The CDR3 runs 15 residues. CDR3 sequence reads: CAISEPAGVTDTQYF. DNA of the CDR3: TGTGCCATCAGTGAGCCTGCGGGAGTCACAGATACGCAGTATTTT.

This clonotype came up a few times. This sequence joins TRBV5-1 and TRBJ2-3; D tentatively reads TRBD1 or TRBD2 (6 bases each). Per germline, CDR1 SGHRS and CDR2 YFSETQ. Between the trimmed V and J ends, which lost 3 bases and 3 bases, there was a span of 17 bases. The CDR3 contains 16 residues. The CDR3 nucleotides read TGCGCCAGCAGCTATTCCGGGGGCAGGGTGACAGATACGCAGTATTTT. Protein product: CASSYSGGRVTDTQYF.

This clonotype was found a few times. The chain has TRBV20-1 and TRBJ2-2, with TRBD1 identical over 9 bases. The germline gives CDR1 DFQATT, CDR2 SNEGSKA (reference sequence). The V segment lost 5 bases and the J segment 5 bases; nucleotides outside the gene matches: 6. This CDR3 is built from 14 residues. CDR3 protein: CSAWRQGETGELFF. The CDR3 DNA reads as TGCAGTGCTTGGAGACAGGGGGAGACCGGGGAGCTGTTTTTT.

V and J are TRBV10-3 and TRBJ2-1; maybe TRBD2 (6 bases). V was pared by 3 bases and J by 4 bases, with 16 bases between. The germline gives CDR1 ENHRY, CDR2 SYGVKD. CDR3 length: 16 amino acids. CDR3 region: CAISDDEGLPYNEQFF. The CDR3 coding sequence is TGTGCCATCAGTGACGATGAGGGACTCCCATACAATGAGCAGTTCTTC.

V usage is TRBV15 and J usage is TRBJ1-4; D perhaps matches TRBD1 (6 bases). CDR3 length: 14 residues. Germline assignment: CDR1 LNHNV and CDR2 YYDKDF (reference sequence). V dropped 9 bases and J dropped 4 bases, with 15 bases sitting between them. In DNA form, the CDR3 reads TGTGCCACGTCCCCCCGGGACATTAATGAAAAACTGTTTTTT. It codes for CATSPRDINEKLFF.

Only a few counts were recorded for this clonotype. This chain connects TRBV5-1 to TRBJ1-2; D remains unclear. V was cut by 4 bases and J by 1 base, with 11 bases left in between. The CDR3 spans 14 residues. Germline V gene lookup returns CDR1 SGHRS and CDR2 YFSETQ. The CDR3 region is CASSPLRINYGYTF. CDR3 nucleotides: TGCGCCAGCAGCCCCCTTAGGATTAACTATGGCTACACCTTC.

This clonotype occurred many times. V and J are TRBV5-6 and TRBJ2-1; 9 nucleotides line up with TRBD2. J was trimmed by 0 bases and V by 1 base; bases with no gene match: 5. CDR3 length: 17 amino acids. Germline V gene lookup returns CDR1 SGHDT and CDR2 YYEEEE. This chain's CDR3 is CASSLLLSGSSYNEQFF. The CDR3 bases are TGTGCCAGCAGCTTGTTGCTTAGCGGGAGCTCCTACAATGAGCAGTTCTTC. The whole variable domain, remainder taken from reference TRBV5-6 and TRBJ2-1, is DAGVTQSPTHLIKTRGQQVTLRCSPKSGHDTVSWYQQALGQGPQFIFQYYEEEERQRGNFPDRFSGHQFPNYSSELNVNALLLGDSALYLCASSLLLSGSSYNEQFFGPGTRLTVL.

V usage is TRBV7-2 and J usage is TRBJ2-5; D not certain. CDR1 is SGHTA and CDR2 is FQGNSA in the germline V gene. There are 16 residues in the CDR3. The V gene lost 1 base and the J gene lost 4 bases, with 16 bases spanning the gap. The CDR3 reads CASSLGDRPSPETQYF. In DNA form, the CDR3 reads TGTGCCAGCAGCTTAGGCGACCGTCCCTCCCCAGAGACCCAGTACTTC.

The J gene is TRBJ2-1, the V gene TRBV20-1, with 10 bases that match TRBD2. Germline-derived CDR1 and CDR2 are DFQATT and SNEGSKA (reference sequence). V shed 1 base, J shed 6 bases, and the junction held 12 bases outside the gene matches. CDR3 length: 17 amino acids. CDR3: CSARVLASGSLGNEQFF. DNA of the CDR3: TGCAGTGCTAGAGTGTTGGCTAGCGGGAGTTTGGGCAATGAGCAGTTCTTC.

There are a few counts of this clonotype. The J gene is TRBJ2-5, the V gene TRBV7-9, with 14 bases aligning to TRBD2. CDR1 and CDR2 from the germline V gene are SEHNR and FQNEAQ (reference sequence). V lost 8 bases, J lost 5 bases, and 10 bases stayed unmatched. The CDR3 extends over 16 amino acids. Here the CDR3 reads CASQPRLAGGVETQYF. In DNA form, the CDR3 reads TGTGCCAGCCAACCCCGACTAGCGGGAGGGGTGGAGACCCAGTACTTC.

The chain carries TRBV7-8 and TRBJ2-1; TRBD2 is a possible D gene (7 bases). This CDR3 has 14 amino acids. CDR1 is SGHVS and CDR2 is FQNEAQ in the germline V gene. V was clipped by 5 bases and J by 7 bases, with 15 bases between them. CDR3 in DNA: TGTGCCAGCAGCGCGTGGGGGCGGGAGAATGAGCAGTTCTTC. Translation gives CASSAWGRENEQFF.

This clonotype was counted ten times or more. The chain combines TRBV6-5 with TRBJ2-4, with D perhaps matching TRBD2 (5 bases). Per the germline V gene, CDR1 is MNHEY and CDR2 is SVGAGI. CDR3 length equals 12 residues. Trimming took off 6 bases at V and 12 bases at J, with 15 bases between the two ends. The CDR3 DNA follows: TGTGCCAGCAGCCCCCCTGCGGGTAATCAGTACTTC. Translating it yields CASSPPAGNQYF.

This clonotype was observed a few times. The chain couples TRBV5-1 to TRBJ2-7; 8 positions match TRBD1. With V trimmed by 0 bases and J by 6 bases, 5 bases remained unmatched. The V gene's germline CDR1 is SGHRS and CDR2 YFSETQ. The CDR3 consists of 14 residues. The CDR3 sequence is CASSLAQGVGEQYV. CDR3 sequence (DNA): TGCGCCAGCAGCTTGGCACAGGGGGTCGGCGAGCAGTACGTC.

This clonotype was detected a few times. The chain carries TRBV7-9 and TRBJ2-3, with D possibly being TRBD2 (5 bases). Between the trimmed V and J ends, which lost 5 bases and 8 bases, there was a span of 20 bases. Germline V gene sequence: CDR1 SEHNR, CDR2 FQNEAQ (reference sequence). The CDR3 runs to 15 residues. The chain's CDR3 is CASSLPVRMGSTQYF. DNA for the CDR3: TGTGCCAGCAGCCTACCGGTTCGCATGGGGAGTACGCAGTATTTT.

This chain links TRBV10-3 with TRBJ2-7, with 7 nucleotides matching TRBD2. This CDR3 spans 16 amino acids. Germline CDR1 reads ENHRY; CDR2 reads SYGVKD. Trimming at V came to 2 bases and at J to 1 base, leaving 8 bases not matched to a gene. CDR3 sequence (DNA): TGTGCCATCAGTGAGAGGCCCAGCGGGACTTCCTACGAGCAGTACTTC. Protein product: CAISERPSGTSYEQYF.

This clonotype showed up just a few times. This sequence joins TRBV7-8 and TRBJ2-3; no definite D call. The CDR3 length is 15 residues. The germline V and J ends were trimmed by 3 bases and 0 bases, with 10 bases remaining between them. Germline lookup yields CDR1 SGHVS and CDR2 FQNEAQ. This chain's CDR3 is CASSFTHGSTDTQYF. In DNA form, the CDR3 reads TGTGCCAGCAGCTTCACCCATGGTAGCACAGATACGCAGTATTTT.

This clonotype was found a few times. The genes are TRBV19 and TRBJ1-1; D remains ambiguous. Germline V CDR1 and CDR2: LNHDA, SQIVND (reference sequence). CDR3 length: 13 residues. Deletions cut 7 bases from V and 0 bases from J, with 9 bases between. The CDR3 reads CASTLHLNTEAFF. The CDR3, as DNA: TGTGCCAGTACCCTCCATCTGAACACTGAAGCTTTCTTT.